This T cell receptor (beta chain) came from a study of blood T cell repertoires in COVID-19. Study in general: Donors in the United States, Italy and Spain gave samples during acute or convalescent COVID-19.

As handled by the study authors: Reference gene primer amplification gave estimated nucleated cell counts. Libraries were prepared by immunoSEQ multiplex PCR; TCRdb keeps only in-frame clonotypes and omits some of them. The DNA gave D and trimming, while V, J and clone size come from that table. The profile covers approximately 190,000 clones, with roughly 84% appearing a single time and less than 3.5% taken by the ten largest. Assignments of participants to cohorts depended upon their own reported clinical history. CDR3 length equals 14 residues. Germline V gene sequence: CDR1 SGDLS, CDR2 YYNGEE. Trimming took off 0 bases at V and 7 bases at J, with 11 bases between the two ends.

The specimen sequenced was PBMCs or T cells enriched from blood (not recorded which). The sequence was collected from a woman aged 25 to 45 who had been exposed to COVID-19. The V gene is TRBV9, the J gene TRBJ2-1, with D tentatively TRBD1 (5 bases). The CDR3 loop reads CASSVDQGLNEQFF. The CDR3, as DNA: TGTGCCAGCAGCGTAGATCAGGGTCTGAATGAGCAGTTCTTC.